This T cell receptor beta chain was sequenced in a study of CD8+CD57+ T cells in acquired aplastic anemia. Study summary: Across the sorted CD4+ and CD8+ cells, DNA amounts averaged 3.2 ug. The average read count for CD4+ cells in healthy donors was 8.5 million to 12 million.

Genomic DNA, the template, was used for profiling of the TCR beta VDJ and CDR3. Using its own MiXCR run on the reads, TCRdb lists one record per CDR3 protein. Of around 150,000 distinct CDR3 sequences listed, around 45% are singletons. Of note for this clonotype: The antigen remains unidentified.

Study-wide results and caveats: Patients and controls shared under 30 CD8+ CDR3 sequences, highly expressed in patients. Patients showed no significant difference from controls in CD8+ Simpson's diversity.

The germline V and J ends were trimmed by 8 bases and 8 bases, with 8 bases remaining between them. This CDR3 contains 10 residues. The germline gives CDR1 SNHLY, CDR2 FYNNEI. The sample taken for sequencing was sorted CD4+, CD8+, or CD8+CD57+ T cells (not recorded which) from PBMCs. The chain uses TRBV2 and TRBJ2-3; D call uncertain. The sequence derives from a human donor in good health. The CDR3 coding sequence is TGTGCCAGCGTTCGCAGTACGCAGTATTTT. The encoded protein is CASVRSTQYF. The entire variable domain, with the rest obtained from reference TRBV2 and TRBJ2-3, is as follows: EPEVTQTPSHQVTQMGQEVILRCVPISNHLYFYWYRQILGQKVEFLVSFYNNEISEKSEIFDDQFSVERPDGSNFTLKIRSTKLEDSAMYFCASVRSTQYFGPGTRLTVL.